Sequencing of this T cell receptor (beta chain) was carried out in a study of blood T cells in healthy people across ages (dated by TCRdb to between 2014 and 2017). General notes on the study: In model experiments, roughly one uniquely barcoded TCR beta cDNA molecule per two T cells was captured by template switching. The study analyzed two additional independent replicas of 1 million unique cDNA reads from the same blood draw for two donors, one aged 18 to 30 and one aged 80 or older. Four age groups were formed from the donors: young (average approximately 17 years), middle-aged (approximately 40), aged (around 68) and long-lived (approximately 78). Using deep sequencing normalized with unique cDNA molecular identifiers, the study measured how TCR beta repertoire diversity changes with age. To avoid experimental bias, donors of different ages were spread randomly across the sequencing lanes. Overall results and qualifications from the work: Because the CMV infection status of the donors was unknown, age-related changes in expanded clonotypes may potentially have been confounded. Compared with the aged group, the long-lived group had more naive CD4+ T cells, fewer expanded clones and increased TCR diversity, a pattern suggesting age selection. Since profiling was done on bulk unsorted PBMCs, naive and antigen-experienced compartments could not be conclusively compared. Observed TCR beta diversity per million T cells fell roughly linearly with age, and a significant reduction was already apparent by age approximately 40. The percentage of naive T cells measured by flow cytometry correlated strongly with observed TCR beta diversity. Estimates of total diversity based on one million sequenced T cells were regarded as lower bounds and as underestimates.

The CDR3 runs 13 amino acids, cysteine and phenylalanine included. The DNA shown is the 39-base CDR3, in frame from base 1. V is shortened by 0 bases, J by 13 bases, and the region joining them spans 13 bases. CDR1 LGHNA and CDR2 YSLEER were looked up in the germline V gene. This clonotype was seen a few times. Its target antigen remains unknown. No much larger clonotype is one base removed from it; base qualities were not supplied. The protocol used for the library was 5' RACE. Instrument on record: Illumina HiSeq 2500. The second PCR ran for about 6 to 12 cycles and used a J-beta primer mix along with a sample-barcoded 5' primer. A template-switch 5' adaptor carrying 12 random nucleotides introduced a unique molecular identifier onto each TCR beta cDNA molecule. Each sample yielded at least 3 million CDR3-containing paired-end reads. First-strand cDNA synthesis was performed from all RNA using the Mint cDNA synthesis kit, with priming by a TRBC-specific oligonucleotide. All cDNA was treated with uracil-DNA glycosylase and then went through a first 18-cycle PCR with the universal primers M1SS and BC2_uni_R. The paper's data handling went like this. For normalization, 1 million high-quality reads, each with a distinct molecular identifier, were randomly selected from each sample. Reads with shared molecular identifiers were discarded instead of being binned into consensus sequences. MiTCR, set to a Q25 quality threshold and the strictest error-elimination algorithm, was used for CDR3 identification, clonotype clustering and error correction. A nonparametric unseen species model with Euler transformation was used to estimate a lower bound on total TCR beta diversity. Clones were called with MiXCR by TCRdb after fastp trimmed the public reads at Q25, and only in-frame beta chains were retained. Entries that share a CDR3 protein sequence are merged under the most common genes and DNA. The V and J calls were not made by the authors but by TCRdb's processing. This sample has approximately 770,000 distinct CDR3 sequences in its table, and roughly 60% of those were observed once. The top ten clonotypes cover around 22% of the sample.

Systemically healthy Caucasian individuals from Russia, around 39 in total and aged 6 to 90 years, were included as donors. Each donor gave approximately 9.3 milliliters of peripheral blood, collected into EDTA-treated Vacutainer tubes. Ficoll-Paque density-gradient centrifugation was used to isolate PBMCs, with at least 7 million per sample. Total RNA was extracted from PBMCs with Trizol reagent, with at least 6 micrograms obtained per sample. For every donor, flow cytometry on a PBMC aliquot measured the percentage of naive CD45RAhigh/CD27high T cells. The receptor's source is a man aged 25 to 45 in good health. The chain is assembled from TRBV4-3 and TRBJ2-1; confidence is insufficient to name the D gene. Sequencing was done on a sample of blood. The CDR3 protein is CASSQDVGHQQFF. The nucleotide sequence is given as TGCGCCAGCAGCCAAGATGTGGGCCATCAACAGTTCTTC.